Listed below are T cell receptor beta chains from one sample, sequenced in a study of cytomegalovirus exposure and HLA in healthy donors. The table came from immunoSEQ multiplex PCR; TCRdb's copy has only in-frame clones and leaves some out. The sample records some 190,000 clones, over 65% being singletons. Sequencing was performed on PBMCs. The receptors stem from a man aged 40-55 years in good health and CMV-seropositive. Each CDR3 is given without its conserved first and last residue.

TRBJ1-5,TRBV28,ASSTNGRAFQPQH
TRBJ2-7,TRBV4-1,ASSHPGAYEQY
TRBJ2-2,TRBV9,ASSWDSGTGELF
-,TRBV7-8,ASSLGAAGPYEQY
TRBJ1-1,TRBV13,ASSLGGLGAF
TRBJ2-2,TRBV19,ASHTSGRALNTGELF
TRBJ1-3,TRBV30,AWILSSGNTIY
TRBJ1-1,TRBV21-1,ASSKTPQDTTEAF
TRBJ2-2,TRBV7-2,ASSLSGAAGELF
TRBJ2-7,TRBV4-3,ASSLSLPYEQY
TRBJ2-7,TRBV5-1,ASSSTTSGRGGSEQY
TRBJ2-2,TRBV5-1,ASPRRDHANTGELF
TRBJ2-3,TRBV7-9,ASSLVTSGIGDTQY
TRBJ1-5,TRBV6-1,ASRWAPNQPQH
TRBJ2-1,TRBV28,ATVTSGPGNEQF
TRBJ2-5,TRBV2,ASSSSDIRGHWVTQY
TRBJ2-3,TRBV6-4,ASSDSPGLAGGTDTQY
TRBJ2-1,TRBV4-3,ASSQERASHEQF
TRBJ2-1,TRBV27,ASSPRLSRRDEQF
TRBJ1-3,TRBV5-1,ASSHGQGSIGNTIY
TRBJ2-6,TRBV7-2,ASSPMGHDVSGANVLT
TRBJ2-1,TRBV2,ASSDSKRGGNEQF
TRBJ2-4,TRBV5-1,ASSPDARLAKNIQY
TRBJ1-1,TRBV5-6,ASSSPGPHREGTEAF
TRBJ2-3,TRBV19,ASSIIGGDTQY